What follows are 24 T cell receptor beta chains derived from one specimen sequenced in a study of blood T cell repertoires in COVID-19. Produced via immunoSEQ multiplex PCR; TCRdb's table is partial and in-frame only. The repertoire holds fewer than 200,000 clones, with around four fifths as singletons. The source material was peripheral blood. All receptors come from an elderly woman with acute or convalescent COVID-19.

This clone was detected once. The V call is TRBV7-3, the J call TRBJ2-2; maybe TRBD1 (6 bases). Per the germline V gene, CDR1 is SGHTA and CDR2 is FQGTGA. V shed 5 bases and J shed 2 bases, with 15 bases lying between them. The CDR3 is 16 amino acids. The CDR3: CASSLGQNRNTGELFF. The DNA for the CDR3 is TGTGCCAGCAGCCTAGGACAGAATAGAAACACCGGGGAGCTGTTTTTT. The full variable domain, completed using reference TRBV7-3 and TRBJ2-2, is GAGVSQTPSNKVTEKGKYVELRCDPISGHTALYWYRQSLGQGPEFLIYFQGTGAADDSGLPNDRFFAVRPEGSVSTLKIQRTERGDSAVYLCASSLGQNRNTGELFFGEGSRLTVL.

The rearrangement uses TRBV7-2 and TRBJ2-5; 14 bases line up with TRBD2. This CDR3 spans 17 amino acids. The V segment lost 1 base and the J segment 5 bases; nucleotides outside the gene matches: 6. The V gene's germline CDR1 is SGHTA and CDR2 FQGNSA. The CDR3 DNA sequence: TGTGCCAGCAGCTTAGGGACTAGCGGGGGGAGTGGGGAGACCCAGTACTTC. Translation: CASSLGTSGGSGETQYF. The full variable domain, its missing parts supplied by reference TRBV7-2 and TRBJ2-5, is GAGVSQSPSNKVTEKGKDVELRCDPISGHTALYWYRQSLGQGLEFLIYFQGNSAPDKSGLPSDRFSAERTGGSVSTLTIQRTQQEDSAVYLCASSLGTSGGSGETQYFGPGTRLLVL.

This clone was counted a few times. The CDR3 reads CASEALRNTEAFF. In DNA, the CDR3 is TGTGCCAGTGAAGCGCTCCGGAACACTGAAGCTTTCTTT. This chain joins TRBV6-5 and TRBJ1-1; no firm D call. Germline CDR1 MNHEY, CDR2 SVGAGI. The CDR3 totals 13 residues. Between the trimmed V and J ends, which lost 9 bases and 1 base, there was a span of 12 bases.

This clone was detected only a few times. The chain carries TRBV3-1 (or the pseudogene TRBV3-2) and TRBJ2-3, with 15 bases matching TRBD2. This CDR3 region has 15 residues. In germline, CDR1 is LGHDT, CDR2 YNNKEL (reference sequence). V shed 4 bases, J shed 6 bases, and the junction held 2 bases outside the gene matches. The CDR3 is CASSRTSGRGDTQYF. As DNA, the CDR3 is TGTGCCAGCAGCCGGACTAGCGGGAGGGGTGATACGCAGTATTTT.

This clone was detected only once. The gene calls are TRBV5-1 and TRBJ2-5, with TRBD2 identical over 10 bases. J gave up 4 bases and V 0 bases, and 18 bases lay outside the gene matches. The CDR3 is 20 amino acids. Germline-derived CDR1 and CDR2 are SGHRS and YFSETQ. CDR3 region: CASSLAGHLTGRLAGETQYF. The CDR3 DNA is TGCGCCAGCAGCTTGGCTGGACACCTAACAGGGAGACTAGCGGGAGAGACCCAGTACTTC.

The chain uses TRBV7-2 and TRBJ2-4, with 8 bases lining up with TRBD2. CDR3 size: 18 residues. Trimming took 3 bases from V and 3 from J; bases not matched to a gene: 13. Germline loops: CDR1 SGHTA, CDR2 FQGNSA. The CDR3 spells CASSFSPPRGGSKNIQYF. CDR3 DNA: TGTGCCAGCAGCTTTTCGCCTCCCCGCGGGGGGAGCAAAAACATTCAGTACTTC.

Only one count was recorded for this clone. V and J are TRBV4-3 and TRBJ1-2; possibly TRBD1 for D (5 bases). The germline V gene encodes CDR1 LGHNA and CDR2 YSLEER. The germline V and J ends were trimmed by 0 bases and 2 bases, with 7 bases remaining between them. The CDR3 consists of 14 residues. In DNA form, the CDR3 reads TGCGCCAGCAGCCAAGAGGAGGGGAACTATGGCTACACCTTC. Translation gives CASSQEEGNYGYTF.

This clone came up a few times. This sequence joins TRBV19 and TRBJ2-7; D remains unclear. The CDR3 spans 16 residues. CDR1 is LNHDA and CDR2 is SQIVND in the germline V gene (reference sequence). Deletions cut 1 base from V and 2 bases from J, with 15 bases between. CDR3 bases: TGTGCCAGTAGTATAGGGCGGTCAGCCCCCCCCTACGAGCAGTACTTC. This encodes CASSIGRSAPPYEQYF.

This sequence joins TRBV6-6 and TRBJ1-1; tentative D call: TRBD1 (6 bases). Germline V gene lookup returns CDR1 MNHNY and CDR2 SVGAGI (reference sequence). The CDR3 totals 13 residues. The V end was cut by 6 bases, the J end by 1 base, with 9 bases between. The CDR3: CASSGTQNTEAFF. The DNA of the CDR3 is TGTGCCAGCAGCGGGACACAGAACACTGAAGCTTTCTTT.

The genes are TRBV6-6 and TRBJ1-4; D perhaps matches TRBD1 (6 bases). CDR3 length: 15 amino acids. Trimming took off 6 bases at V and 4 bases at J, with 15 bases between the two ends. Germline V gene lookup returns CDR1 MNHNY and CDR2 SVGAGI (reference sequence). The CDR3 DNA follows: TGTGCCAGCAGCTACGATAGACAGGTTAATGAAAAACTGTTTTTT. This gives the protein CASSYDRQVNEKLFF.

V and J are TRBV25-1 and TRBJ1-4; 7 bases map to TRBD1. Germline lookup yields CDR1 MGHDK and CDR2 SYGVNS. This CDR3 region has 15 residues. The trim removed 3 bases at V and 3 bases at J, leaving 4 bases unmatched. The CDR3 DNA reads TGTGCCAGCAGTGACTACAGGGGACCTAATGAAAAACTGTTTTTT. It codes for CASSDYRGPNEKLFF.

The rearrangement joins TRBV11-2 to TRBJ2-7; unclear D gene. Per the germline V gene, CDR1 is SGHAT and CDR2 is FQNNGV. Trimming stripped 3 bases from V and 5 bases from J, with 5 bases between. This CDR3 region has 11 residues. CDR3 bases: TGTGCCAGCAGCTTTCAGGACGAGCAGTACTTC. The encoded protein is CASSFQDEQYF.

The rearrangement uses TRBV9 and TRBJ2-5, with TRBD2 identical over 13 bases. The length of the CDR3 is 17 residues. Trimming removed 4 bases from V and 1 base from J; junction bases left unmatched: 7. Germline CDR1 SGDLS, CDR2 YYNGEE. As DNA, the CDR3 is TGTGCCAGCAGCACGCTGGGACTAGCGGGACTCCAAGAGACCCAGTACTTC. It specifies CASSTLGLAGLQETQYF.

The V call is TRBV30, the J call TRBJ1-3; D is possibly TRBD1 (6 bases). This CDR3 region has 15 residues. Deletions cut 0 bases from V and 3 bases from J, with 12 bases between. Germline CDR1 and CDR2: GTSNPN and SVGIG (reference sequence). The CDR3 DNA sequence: TGTGCCTGGAGTGTGGACTCAGGGGATGGAAACACCATATATTTT. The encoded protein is CAWSVDSGDGNTIYF.

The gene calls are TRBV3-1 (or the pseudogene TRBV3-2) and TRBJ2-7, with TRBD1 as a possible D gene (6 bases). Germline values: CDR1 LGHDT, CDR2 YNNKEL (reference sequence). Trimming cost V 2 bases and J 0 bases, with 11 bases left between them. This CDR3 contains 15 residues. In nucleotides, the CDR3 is TGTGCCAGCAGCCAAAGGGACACAGGCTCCTACGAGCAGTACTTC. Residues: CASSQRDTGSYEQYF.

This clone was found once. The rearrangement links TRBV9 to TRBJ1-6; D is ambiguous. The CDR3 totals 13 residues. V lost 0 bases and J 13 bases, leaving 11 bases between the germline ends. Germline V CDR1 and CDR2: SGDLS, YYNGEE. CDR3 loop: CASSVEGGLPLHF. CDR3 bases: TGTGCCAGCAGCGTAGAAGGAGGACTGCCCCTCCACTTT.

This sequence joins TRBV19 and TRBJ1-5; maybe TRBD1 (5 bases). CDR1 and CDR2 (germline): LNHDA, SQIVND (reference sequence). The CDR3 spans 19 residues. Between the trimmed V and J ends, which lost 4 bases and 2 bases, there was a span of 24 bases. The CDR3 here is CASSTDHHSTGGGNQPQHF. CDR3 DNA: TGTGCCAGTAGTACCGATCACCACTCGACGGGAGGGGGCAATCAGCCCCAGCATTTT. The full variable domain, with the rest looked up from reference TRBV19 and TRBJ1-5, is DGGITQSPKYLFRKEGQNVTLSCEQNLNHDAMYWYRQDPGQGLRLIYYSQIVNDFQKGDIAEGYSVSREKKESFPLTVTSAQKNPTAFYLCASSTDHHSTGGGNQPQHFGDGTRLSIL.

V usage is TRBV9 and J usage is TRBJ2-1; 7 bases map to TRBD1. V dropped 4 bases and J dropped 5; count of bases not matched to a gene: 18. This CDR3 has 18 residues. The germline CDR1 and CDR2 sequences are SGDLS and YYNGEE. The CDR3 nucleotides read TGTGCCAGCAGCCCAAGACAGGGATTTCAGAAGGTGGACAATGAGCAGTTCTTC. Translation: CASSPRQGFQKVDNEQFF.

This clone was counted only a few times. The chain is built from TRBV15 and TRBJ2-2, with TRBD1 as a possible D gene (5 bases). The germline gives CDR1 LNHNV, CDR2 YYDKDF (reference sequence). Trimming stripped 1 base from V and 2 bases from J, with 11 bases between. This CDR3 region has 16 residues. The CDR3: CATSRGRATNTGELFF. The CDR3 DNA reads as TGTGCCACCAGCAGAGGCAGGGCTACCAACACCGGGGAGCTGTTTTTT.

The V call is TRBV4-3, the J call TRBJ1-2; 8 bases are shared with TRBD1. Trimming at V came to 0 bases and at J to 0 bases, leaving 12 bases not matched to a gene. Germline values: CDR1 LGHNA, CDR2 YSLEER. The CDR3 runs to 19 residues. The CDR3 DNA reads TGCGCCAGCAGCCAAGATCGTTCCGACAGGGGCCTAACTAACTATGGCTACACCTTC. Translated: CASSQDRSDRGLTNYGYTF.

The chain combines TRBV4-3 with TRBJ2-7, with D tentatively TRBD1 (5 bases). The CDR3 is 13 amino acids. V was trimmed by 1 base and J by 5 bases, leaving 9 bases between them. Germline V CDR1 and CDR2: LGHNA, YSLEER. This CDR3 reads CASSQVFRDEQYF. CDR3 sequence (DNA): TGCGCCAGCAGCCAAGTCTTCAGGGACGAGCAGTACTTC.

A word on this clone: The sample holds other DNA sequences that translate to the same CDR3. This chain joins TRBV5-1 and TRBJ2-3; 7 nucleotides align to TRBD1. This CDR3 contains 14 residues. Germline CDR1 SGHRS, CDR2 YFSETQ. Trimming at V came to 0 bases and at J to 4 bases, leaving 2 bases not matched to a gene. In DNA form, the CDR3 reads TGCGCCAGCAGCTTGGGACAGGGTGCAGATACGCAGTATTTT. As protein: CASSLGQGADTQYF.

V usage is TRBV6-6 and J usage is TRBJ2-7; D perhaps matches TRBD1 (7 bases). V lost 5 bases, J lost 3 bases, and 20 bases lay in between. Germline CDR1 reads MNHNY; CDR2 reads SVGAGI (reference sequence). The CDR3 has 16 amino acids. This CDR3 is CASSPYSGQGGYEQYF. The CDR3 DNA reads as TGTGCCAGCAGTCCTTACAGTGGGCAGGGGGGCTACGAGCAGTACTTC.

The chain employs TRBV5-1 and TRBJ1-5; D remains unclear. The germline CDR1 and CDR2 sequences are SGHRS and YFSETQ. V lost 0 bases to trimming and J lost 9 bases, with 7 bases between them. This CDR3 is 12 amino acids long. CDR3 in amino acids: CASSLVGGPQHF. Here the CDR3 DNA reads TGCGCCAGCAGCTTGGTGGGAGGGCCCCAGCATTTT.